A single sample gave rise to the 13 T cell receptor beta chains below, sequenced in a study of cytomegalovirus exposure and HLA in healthy donors. In the PCR, 60 Vbeta and 13 Jbeta primers were used. Assay: immunoSEQ multiplex PCR; the TCRdb copy retains only in-frame clones and omits some. Across under 75,000 clones, the top ten clones capture about 2.4% of the sample. Material: PBMCs. The receptor set was obtained from a female donor in good health and CMV-seropositive.

This chain uses TRBV10-1 with TRBJ2-2; TRBD1 matches at 7 bases. Germline trimming cut 3 bases from V and 0 bases from J; bases unmatched to any gene: 4. Germline V gene data show CDR1 as WNHNN and CDR2 as SYGVQD (reference sequence). The CDR3 loop spans 16 amino acids. DNA for the CDR3: TGCGCCAGCAGTGACCTCGGGACAGCGAACACCGGGGAGCTGTTTTTT. Protein: CASSDLGTANTGELFF.

The chain links TRBV6-5 to TRBJ1-2, with D tentatively TRBD1 (5 bases). Between the trimmed V and J ends, which lost 5 bases and 4 bases, there was a span of 14 bases. This CDR3 region has 14 residues. Germline CDR1 and CDR2: MNHEY and SVGAGI. CDR3 sequence (DNA): TGTGCCAGCAGTGGCCGGGCAGGGTCCTATGGCTACACCTTC. Its protein product is CASSGRAGSYGYTF.

The chain carries TRBV5-1 and TRBJ1-1; D uncertain. The CDR3 spans 14 residues. Per germline, CDR1 SGHRS and CDR2 YFSETQ. The V end was cut by 2 bases, the J end by 4 bases, with 12 bases between. The CDR3 region is CASSFTERGTEAFF. In nucleotides, the CDR3 is TGCGCCAGCAGCTTTACGGAACGGGGCACTGAAGCTTTCTTT.

The CDR3 sequence is CSVGQGNQPQHF. CDR3 DNA sequence: TGCAGCGTTGGACAGGGGAATCAGCCCCAGCATTTT. J is TRBJ1-5 and V is TRBV29-1; 8 bases align to TRBD1. J was trimmed by 4 bases and V by 4 bases; bases with no gene match: 0. This CDR3 comprises 12 residues. CDR1 is SQVTM, CDR2 ANQGSEA, per germline. Drawing the rest from reference TRBV29-1 and TRBJ1-5, the complete variable domain is SAVISQKPSRDICQRGTSLTIQCQVDSQVTMMFWYRQQPGQSLTLIATANQGSEATYESGFVIDKFPISRPNLTFSTLTVSNMSPEDSSIYLCSVGQGNQPQHFGDGTRLSIL.

With regard to this clone: This same CDR3 is encoded by further DNA sequences in the sample. The chain recombines TRBV29-1 with TRBJ1-2; 7 nucleotides match TRBD1. In germline, CDR1 is SQVTM, CDR2 ANQGSEA. Germline trimming cut 4 bases from V and 3 bases from J; bases unmatched to any gene: 14. The CDR3 runs to 16 residues. Here the CDR3 DNA reads TGCAGCGTTGTGGGGACAGCCGACAGGGTAGACTATGGCTACACCTTC. It encodes CSVVGTADRVDYGYTF.

The chain has TRBV7-9 and TRBJ1-4, with a weak D call TRBD1 (5 bases). The V and J ends lost 2 bases and 4 bases respectively, with 11 bases between them. CDR1 is SEHNR and CDR2 is FQNEAQ in the germline V gene (reference sequence). CDR3 size: 15 residues. This chain's CDR3 is CASSLYRGDNEKLFF. Written as DNA, the CDR3 is TGTGCCAGCAGCTTATACCGGGGGGATAATGAAAAACTGTTTTTT.

This chain uses TRBV27 with TRBJ2-1; the match to TRBD2 covers 9 bases. CDR1 and CDR2 from the germline V gene are MNHEY and SMNVEV (reference sequence). The ends lost 6 bases at V and 7 bases at J; junction bases unmatched: 7. CDR3 size: 14 residues. CDR3 residues: CASRLAGGPNEQFF. The DNA of the CDR3 is TGTGCCAGCAGACTAGCGGGTGGACCTAATGAGCAGTTCTTC.

This chain connects TRBV7-9 to TRBJ2-7, with 7 bases aligning to TRBD2. The ends lost 3 bases at V and 3 bases at J; junction bases unmatched: 5. Germline values: CDR1 SEHNR, CDR2 FQNEAQ (reference sequence). This CDR3 comprises 14 residues. In DNA, the CDR3 is TGTGCCAGCAGCTTGACGGGAGGAGGCTACGAGCAGTACTTC. Translation: CASSLTGGGYEQYF. The whole variable domain, remainder taken from reference TRBV7-9 and TRBJ2-7, is DTGVSQNPRHKITKRGQNVTFRCDPISEHNRLYWYRQTLGQGPEFLTYFQNEAQLEKSRLLSDRFSAERPKGSFSTLEIQRTEQGDSAMYLCASSLTGGGYEQYFGPGTRLTVT.

This chain connects TRBV9 to TRBJ1-2, with D unresolved. The CDR3 contains 18 residues. CDR1 is SGDLS and CDR2 is YYNGEE in the germline V gene. The V gene lost 3 bases and the J gene lost 6 bases, with 27 bases spanning the gap. The CDR3 nucleotides read TGTGCCAGCAGCGGCTCAGGTCCTCATGACCGTCCCGGGGATGGCTACACCTTC. Protein product: CASSGSGPHDRPGDGYTF.

V and J are TRBV4-3 and TRBJ2-1, with 9 bases identical to TRBD2. The length of the CDR3 is 16 residues. Trimming cost V 4 bases and J 5 bases; bases outside gene matches: 9. Germline V CDR1 and CDR2: LGHNA, YSLEER. Written as DNA, the CDR3 is TGCGCCAGCAGCCGCGTAGCGGGAGTAGGGGACAATGAGCAGTTCTTC. Its translation is CASSRVAGVGDNEQFF.

The V gene is TRBV18, the J gene TRBJ2-5; D is possibly TRBD1 (6 bases). CDR1 is KGHSH and CDR2 is LQKENI in the germline V gene. This CDR3 is 14 amino acids long. The V gene lost 0 bases and the J gene lost 5 bases, with 10 bases spanning the gap. The CDR3 region is CASSPPAGAETQYF. The DNA of the CDR3 is TGTGCCAGCTCACCACCGGCAGGGGCCGAGACCCAGTACTTC.

The chain links TRBV2 to TRBJ1-2; weak D call: TRBD1 (6 bases). This CDR3 spans 16 amino acids. In germline, CDR1 is SNHLY, CDR2 FYNNEI. Trimming left V 5 bases short and J 5 bases short, with 21 bases between. The CDR3 here is CASSKTRDTSWYGYTF. Here the CDR3 DNA reads TGTGCCAGCAGTAAAACCCGGGACACCTCATGGTATGGCTACACCTTC.

The rearrangement links TRBV5-1 to TRBJ2-1; the D is unclear. Trimming removed 0 bases at V and 0 bases at J, with 10 bases between. CDR1 is SGHRS, CDR2 YFSETQ, per germline. The CDR3 loop spans 16 amino acids. The CDR3 loop reads CASSLVALSSYNEQFF. The CDR3 DNA reads as TGCGCCAGCAGCTTGGTCGCGCTTAGCTCCTACAATGAGCAGTTCTTC.